This T cell receptor beta chain was sequenced during a study of monozygotic twins with cystic fibrosis. The overall study: Libraries were built from about 3 micrograms of fragmented DNA using about 14 PCR cycles.

As to this clone: Its antigen is undetermined.

Germline lookup yields CDR1 SGHDT and CDR2 YYEEEE. Trimming cost V 0 bases and J 2 bases, with 9 bases left between them. This CDR3 contains 15 residues. Clones were sequenced by immunoSEQ multiplex PCR, and TCRdb holds only the in-frame ones, with some missing. The table shows around 34,000 clones, with approximately 92% occurring only once. Study outcomes and limitations: Low clonality (median around 0.0094) suggested a mostly naive repertoire. Monozygotic CF twin pairs shared significantly more nucleotide-identical clonotypes than unrelated CF individuals did.

The TCR was taken from a girl aged 2 to 9 with cystic fibrosis. V usage is TRBV5-6 and J usage is TRBJ1-5; possible D gene TRBD1, 5 bases. The sample was blood. The CDR3 sequence: CASSLEGVGNQPQHF. The CDR3 bases are TGTGCCAGCAGCTTGGAAGGGGTCGGCAATCAGCCCCAGCATTTT. The complete variable domain, with remaining parts taken from reference TRBV5-6 and TRBJ1-5, reads DAGVTQSPTHLIKTRGQQVTLRCSPKSGHDTVSWYQQALGQGPQFIFQYYEEEERQRGNFPDRFSGHQFPNYSSELNVNALLLGDSALYLCASSLEGVGNQPQHFGDGTRLSIL.